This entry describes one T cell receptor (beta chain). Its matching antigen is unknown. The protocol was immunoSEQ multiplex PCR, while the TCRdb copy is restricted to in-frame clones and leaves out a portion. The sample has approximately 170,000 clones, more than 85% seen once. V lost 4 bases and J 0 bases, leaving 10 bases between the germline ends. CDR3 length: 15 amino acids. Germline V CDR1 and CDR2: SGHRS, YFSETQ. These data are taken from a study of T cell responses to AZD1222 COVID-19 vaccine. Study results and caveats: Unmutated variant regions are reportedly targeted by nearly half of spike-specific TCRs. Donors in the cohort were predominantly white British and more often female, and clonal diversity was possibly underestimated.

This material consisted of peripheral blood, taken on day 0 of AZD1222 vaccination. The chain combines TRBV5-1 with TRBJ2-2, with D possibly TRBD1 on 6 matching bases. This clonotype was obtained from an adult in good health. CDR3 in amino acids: CASSEGQSNTGELFF. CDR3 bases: TGCGCCAGCAGCGAAGGACAGTCGAACACCGGGGAGCTGTTTTTT.